Listed below are T cell receptor beta chains from one sample, sequenced in a study of technical replicates of blood from a handful of donors. Sequencing was performed with immunoSEQ multiplex PCR; in TCRdb, only in-frame clones are kept and a portion is missing. In the table there are about 76,000 clones, almost 98% of which are singletons. Material for sequencing was T cells isolated from PBMCs. These receptors came from a human donor in good health. Each CDR3 is given with its conserved first and last residue. The order of the fields is clone size, V gene, D gene, J gene, CDR3 protein, CDR3 DNA. A D gene is named only where the DNA matches it firmly. Clone size is shown for a subset of rows, as once, few, many or a class of expanded clone.

abundance: .
v_gene: TRBV15
d_gene: .
j_gene: TRBJ1-5
CDR3aa: CATSKYQGVQPQHF
CDR3nt: TGTGCCACCAGCAAATATCAGGGTGTTCAGCCCCAGCATTTT

abundance: .
v_gene: TRBV7-2
d_gene: TRBD2
j_gene: TRBJ2-7
CDR3aa: CASSVGGGYEQYF
CDR3nt: TGTGCCAGCAGCGTCGGGGGGGGCTACGAGCAGTACTTC

abundance: .
v_gene: TRBV29-1
d_gene: TRBD1
j_gene: TRBJ1-3
CDR3aa: CSGSRGTGAGNTIYF
CDR3nt: TGCAGCGGCAGCCGCGGGACAGGGGCTGGAAACACCATATATTTT

abundance: .
v_gene: TRBV28
d_gene: TRBD2
j_gene: TRBJ2-2
CDR3aa: CASHTLMAGDTGELFF
CDR3nt: TGTGCCAGCCACACTTTAATGGCGGGAGACACCGGGGAGCTGTTTTTT

abundance: .
v_gene: TRBV19
d_gene: .
j_gene: TRBJ1-1
CDR3aa: CASISGRAFTEAFF
CDR3nt: TGTGCCAGTATTAGCGGCAGGGCCTTCACTGAAGCTTTCTTT

abundance: .
v_gene: TRBV25-1
d_gene: TRBD2
j_gene: TRBJ2-5
CDR3aa: CASSDGTSGQETQYF
CDR3nt: TGTGCCAGCAGTGATGGGACTAGCGGCCAAGAGACCCAGTACTTC

abundance: .
v_gene: TRBV6-5
d_gene: .
j_gene: TRBJ1-1
CDR3aa: CASSYGRSAFF
CDR3nt: TGTGCCAGCAGTTACGGGCGTTCAGCTTTCTTT

abundance: .
v_gene: TRBV7-9
d_gene: .
j_gene: TRBJ1-1
CDR3aa: CASSLGPGEGKAFF
CDR3nt: TGTGCCAGCAGCTTAGGACCTGGAGAGGGTAAAGCTTTCTTT

abundance: .
v_gene: TRBV4-1
d_gene: .
j_gene: TRBJ1-5
CDR3aa: CASSQDFTDNQPQHF
CDR3nt: TGCGCCAGCAGCCAAGATTTTACAGATAATCAGCCCCAGCATTTT

abundance: once
v_gene: TRBV7-2
d_gene: TRBD2
j_gene: TRBJ2-2
CDR3aa: CASSSQLATGELFF
CDR3nt: TGTGCCAGCAGCTCCCAACTAGCGACCGGGGAGCTGTTTTTT

abundance: .
v_gene: TRBV13
d_gene: TRBD1
j_gene: TRBJ1-1
CDR3aa: CASSFRDSGTEAFF
CDR3nt: TGTGCCAGCAGCTTCCGGGACAGTGGCACTGAAGCTTTCTTT

abundance: .
v_gene: TRBV10-2
d_gene: .
j_gene: TRBJ2-7
CDR3aa: CASSELPGVYEQYF
CDR3nt: TGCGCCAGCAGTGAGTTGCCAGGTGTCTACGAGCAGTACTTC

abundance: .
v_gene: TRBV4-1
d_gene: .
j_gene: TRBJ1-1
CDR3aa: CASSLTGTTEAFF
CDR3nt: TGCGCCAGCAGCCTGACAGGTACCACTGAAGCTTTCTTT

abundance: .
v_gene: TRBV5-1
d_gene: .
j_gene: TRBJ2-7
CDR3aa: CASSLGRGHYEQYF
CDR3nt: TGCGCCAGCAGCTTAGGAAGGGGCCACTACGAGCAGTACTTC

abundance: .
v_gene: TRBV5-1
d_gene: .
j_gene: TRBJ2-7
CDR3aa: CASSLSGRLRTQLSYEQYF
CDR3nt: TGCGCCAGCAGCTTATCGGGGAGGCTTCGCACCCAACTTTCCTACGAGCAGTACTTC

abundance: .
v_gene: TRBV9
d_gene: .
j_gene: TRBJ1-1
CDR3aa: CASSVVGGDTEAFF
CDR3nt: TGTGCCAGCAGCGTAGTCGGGGGGGACACTGAAGCTTTCTTT

abundance: .
v_gene: TRBV2
d_gene: .
j_gene: TRBJ2-3
CDR3aa: CASSEAFRDTQYF
CDR3nt: TGTGCCAGCAGTGAAGCGTTTCGGGATACGCAGTATTTT

abundance: .
v_gene: TRBV13
d_gene: TRBD2
j_gene: TRBJ2-1
CDR3aa: CASSFSSRLAGANEQFF
CDR3nt: TGTGCCAGCAGCTTTTCCAGTCGGCTAGCGGGGGCCAATGAGCAGTTCTTC

abundance: .
v_gene: TRBV2
d_gene: TRBD1
j_gene: TRBJ2-7
CDR3aa: CASSGGQGFVSYEQYF
CDR3nt: TGTGCCAGCAGTGGGGGACAGGGTTTCGTCTCCTACGAGCAGTACTTC

abundance: once
v_gene: TRBV11-2
d_gene: TRBD2
j_gene: TRBJ2-3
CDR3aa: CASSSRHTGLAGATDTQYF
CDR3nt: TGTGCCAGCAGCTCAAGACACACAGGACTAGCGGGCGCCACAGATACGCAGTATTTT

abundance: .
v_gene: TRBV10-1
d_gene: TRBD2
j_gene: TRBJ2-7
CDR3aa: CASSTGGRPYEQYF
CDR3nt: TGCGCCAGCAGTACGGGGGGAAGACCTTACGAGCAGTACTTC

abundance: .
v_gene: TRBV11-2
d_gene: .
j_gene: TRBJ1-2
CDR3aa: CASRGVGGIERGYTF
CDR3nt: TGTGCCAGCAGGGGGGTCGGGGGAATAGAACGTGGCTACACCTTC

abundance: .
v_gene: TRBV18
d_gene: TRBD1
j_gene: TRBJ2-7
CDR3aa: CASSPTTGIYEQYF
CDR3nt: TGTGCCAGCTCACCGACGACAGGGATCTACGAGCAGTACTTC

abundance: .
v_gene: TRBV7-9
d_gene: .
j_gene: TRBJ2-3
CDR3aa: CASSLGDLQGYF
CDR3nt: TGTGCCAGCAGCTTAGGGGACCTACAGGGGTATTTT

abundance: .
v_gene: TRBV7-9
d_gene: TRBD1
j_gene: TRBJ1-2
CDR3aa: CASSLGGTGSPNYGYTF
CDR3nt: TGTGCCAGCAGCTTAGGGGGGACAGGCTCCCCTAACTATGGCTACACCTTC

abundance: .
v_gene: TRBV30
d_gene: .
j_gene: TRBJ1-3
CDR3aa: CAWKRGGNTIYF
CDR3nt: TGTGCCTGGAAAAGGGGTGGAAACACCATATATTTT

abundance: .
v_gene: TRBV2
d_gene: .
j_gene: TRBJ2-5
CDR3aa: CASELGAETQYF
CDR3nt: TGTGCCAGCGAACTGGGGGCGGAGACCCAGTACTTC

abundance: .
v_gene: TRBV6-5
d_gene: .
j_gene: TRBJ1-5
CDR3aa: CASSYTGNQPQHF
CDR3nt: TGTGCCAGCAGTTACACGGGGAATCAGCCCCAGCATTTT

abundance: .
v_gene: TRBV10-1
d_gene: .
j_gene: TRBJ2-7
CDR3aa: CASSESVGPYEQYF
CDR3nt: TGCGCCAGCAGTGAGTCGGTGGGGCCCTACGAGCAGTACTTC

abundance: .
v_gene: TRBV5-6
d_gene: .
j_gene: TRBJ2-1
CDR3aa: CASASNNEQFF
CDR3nt: TGTGCCAGCGCCAGTAACAATGAGCAGTTCTTC

abundance: .
v_gene: TRBV5-4
d_gene: TRBD1
j_gene: TRBJ1-2
CDR3aa: CASSPDRVDTNYGYTF
CDR3nt: TGTGCCAGCAGCCCGGACAGGGTAGACACTAACTATGGCTACACCTTC

abundance: .
v_gene: TRBV6-1
d_gene: .
j_gene: TRBJ2-7
CDR3aa: CASSEDRNSYEQYF
CDR3nt: TGTGCCAGCAGCGAAGACAGAAACTCCTACGAGCAGTACTTC

abundance: .
v_gene: TRBV11-2
d_gene: TRBD1
j_gene: TRBJ2-1
CDR3aa: CASSLVAPGGSYNEQFF
CDR3nt: TGTGCCAGCAGCTTAGTGGCTCCAGGGGGTTCCTACAATGAGCAGTTCTTC

abundance: .
v_gene: TRBV28
d_gene: .
j_gene: TRBJ2-7
CDR3aa: CASSTGGGRGGYEQYF
CDR3nt: TGTGCCAGCAGTACGGGGGGCGGGAGAGGGGGCTACGAGCAGTACTTC

abundance: .
v_gene: TRBV4-1
d_gene: TRBD2
j_gene: TRBJ2-1
CDR3aa: CASSQLAGGKSYNEQFF
CDR3nt: TGCGCCAGCAGCCAGTTAGCGGGAGGGAAGAGCTACAATGAGCAGTTCTTC

abundance: .
v_gene: TRBV5-1
d_gene: .
j_gene: TRBJ1-1
CDR3aa: CASASAGDMNTEAFF
CDR3nt: TGCGCCAGCGCATCGGCAGGGGACATGAACACTGAAGCTTTCTTT

abundance: .
v_gene: TRBV28
d_gene: .
j_gene: TRBJ1-2
CDR3aa: CASSFFGGYTF
CDR3nt: TGTGCCAGCAGTTTTTTCGGGGGCTACACCTTC

abundance: .
v_gene: TRBV5-1
d_gene: TRBD1
j_gene: TRBJ1-5
CDR3aa: CASSPTGGSNQPQHF
CDR3nt: TGCGCCAGCAGCCCGACAGGGGGTAGCAATCAGCCCCAGCATTTT

abundance: .
v_gene: TRBV2
d_gene: TRBD1
j_gene: TRBJ1-1
CDR3aa: CASSEGRGKEAFF
CDR3nt: TGTGCCAGCAGTGAGGGCAGGGGGAAGGAAGCTTTCTTT

abundance: .
v_gene: TRBV27
d_gene: .
j_gene: TRBJ2-5
CDR3aa: CASSLAGFRETQYF
CDR3nt: TGTGCCAGCAGTTTAGCCGGGTTTCGAGAGACCCAGTACTTC

abundance: .
v_gene: TRBV9
d_gene: TRBD1
j_gene: TRBJ1-1
CDR3aa: CASSAGTGNTEAFF
CDR3nt: TGTGCCAGCAGCGCCGGGACAGGGAACACTGAAGCTTTCTTT

abundance: .
v_gene: TRBV5-4
d_gene: TRBD2
j_gene: TRBJ2-2
CDR3aa: CASSLVGGLETGELFF
CDR3nt: TGTGCCAGCAGCTTGGTTGGGGGACTAGAGACCGGGGAGCTGTTTTTT

abundance: .
v_gene: TRBV5-4
d_gene: TRBD2
j_gene: TRBJ2-7
CDR3aa: CASSLGAGSYEQYF
CDR3nt: TGTGCCAGCAGCTTGGGAGCGGGGAGTTACGAGCAGTACTTC

abundance: .
v_gene: TRBV18
d_gene: .
j_gene: TRBJ2-3
CDR3aa: CASSAYPTDTQYF
CDR3nt: TGTGCCAGCTCAGCCTACCCAACAGATACGCAGTATTTT